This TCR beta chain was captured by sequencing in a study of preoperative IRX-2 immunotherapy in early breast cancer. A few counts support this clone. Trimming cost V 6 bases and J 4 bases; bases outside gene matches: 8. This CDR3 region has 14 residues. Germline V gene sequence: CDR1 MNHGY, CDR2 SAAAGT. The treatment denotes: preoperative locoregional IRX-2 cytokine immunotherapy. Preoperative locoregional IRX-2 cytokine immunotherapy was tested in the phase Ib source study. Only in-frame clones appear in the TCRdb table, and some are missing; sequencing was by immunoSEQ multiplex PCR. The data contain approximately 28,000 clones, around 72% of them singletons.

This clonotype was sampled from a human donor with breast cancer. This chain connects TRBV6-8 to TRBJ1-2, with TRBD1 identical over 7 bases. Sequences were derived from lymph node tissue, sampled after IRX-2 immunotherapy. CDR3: CASRQGSRAYGYTF. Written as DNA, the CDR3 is TGTGCCAGCAGACAGGGGAGTAGGGCCTATGGCTACACCTTC.